Given below is one TCR beta chain in context. V shed 9 bases and J shed 6 bases, with 12 bases lying between them. CDR3 size: 12 residues. CDR1 MNHEY and CDR2 SMNVEV come from the germline V gene (reference sequence). Libraries were prepared by immunoSEQ multiplex PCR; TCRdb keeps only in-frame clonotypes and omits some of them. The repertoire consists of under 70,000 clones, with around 87% occurring once and the leading ten covering 12%. The data originate from a study of OX40 agonist ivuxolimab in advanced cancers. This chain connects TRBV27 to TRBJ2-4; tentatively, D is TRBD2 (5 bases). The input for sequencing was CD4+ or CD8+ T cells sorted from blood, taken in a trial of the OX40 agonist ivuxolimab. The source is an adult with an advanced solid tumor such as melanoma, head and neck, liver or kidney cancer. The CDR3 reads CARKRGRNIQYF. Here the CDR3 DNA reads TGTGCCAGGAAAAGAGGGCGAAACATTCAGTACTTC.